The T cell receptor (beta chain) under discussion was sequenced for a study of blood T cells in healthy people across ages. Using a J-beta primer mix together with a sample-barcoded 5' primer, a second PCR was run for roughly 6 to 12 cycles. MiXCR, run by TCRdb on the 5' RACE reads, gives a single entry per CDR3 protein. The repertoire has 750,000 to 850,000 distinct CDR3 sequences, about 25% of them found once; the top ten carry under 4.5%. V was clipped by 8 bases and J by 6 bases, with 22 bases between them. Looked up from germline, CDR1 is MDHEN and CDR2 is SYDVKM. The CDR3 is 15 residues long. These records were also assigned to another study, of T cells of mothers and their children.

Specimen: blood. The clonotype originates from a boy aged 5-17 years in good health. The rearrangement links TRBV28 to TRBJ1-1; perhaps TRBD1 as D (6 bases). CDR3 protein: CASLPLSGGLSEAFF. The DNA of the CDR3 is TGTGCCAGCCTCCCCCTATCGGGGGGGCTCTCTGAAGCTTTCTTT.